These T cell receptor beta chains were read from a single sample in a study of shared clonotypes between healthy human individuals. TCRdb's copy holds only in-frame clones and misses some; the assay was immunoSEQ multiplex PCR. Among 2 million to 2.5 million clones listed, 85% to 95% were seen once. Source material: naive CD4+ T cells sorted from blood. The receptors come from a man in his late teens or twenties in good health. Both conserved end residues are part of each CDR3. Each record gives: D gene, V gene, clone size, CDR3 length, CDR3 protein. The D gene is left open where the match is weak. Not all rows give a size; the values are once, few, many and, for expanded clones, a class.

>NA|TRBV4-3|many|12
CASSQEGNEQFF
>NA|TRBV28|NA|14
CASSKLPEGEKLFF
>TRBD1|TRBV30|NA|14
CANRQGTGANVLTF
>NA|TRBV5-1|once|12
CASSSPAGTAYF
>NA|TRBV4-1|NA|16
CASSQDPGLPTSEQFF
>TRBD1|TRBV5-1|NA|14
CASSPTGQDQPQHF
>NA|TRBV2|NA|12
CASTGQAYEQYF
>TRBD1|TRBV27|NA|17
CASSLSRDRLPDSPLHF
>NA|TRBV10-3|NA|12
CAISEVGDEQYF
>NA|TRBV4-2|NA|15
CASSLAKDSVYGYTF
>NA|TRBV2|NA|17
CAGSEPGTATGAETQYF
>TRBD2|TRBV5-1|NA|15
CASSLDSGSRYEQYF
>TRBD1|TRBV18|NA|16
CASSPPPTGSNQPQHF
>NA|TRBV28|NA|15
CASSLLWQSNQPQHF
>TRBD1|TRBV7-9|NA|15
CASSLGSGGYDGYTF
>TRBD1|TRBV7-2|NA|15
CASSLVDREDYEQYF
>TRBD1|TRBV6-1|NA|13
CASSYQGVTEAFF
>TRBD1|TRBV18|NA|17
CASSPSMGQGAYSPLHF
>NA|TRBV6-1|NA|13
CASRAGMSLGQYF
>NA|TRBV4-2|NA|16
CASSQDVGLGSYEQYF
>NA|TRBV27|NA|15
CASSLSITANQPQHF
>TRBD1|TRBV5-1|NA|18
CASSLGGQGGVSTDTQYF
>NA|TRBV5-1|once|17
CASSPLPGIEITYGYTF
>NA|TRBV30|NA|15
CAWSVGAGVGETQYF
>TRBD2|TRBV5-4|few|13
CASSPGRGYEQYF
>TRBD2|TRBV6-1|NA|15
CASSEGGGLFYEQYF
>NA|TRBV28|NA|17
CASSLDSVLESSYEQYF
>NA|TRBV11-3|NA|15
CASSPGGSLMETQYF
>NA|TRBV10-3|NA|13
CAISEWISETQYF
>NA|TRBV2|NA|14
CARWTDTSGNTIYF
>NA|TRBV6-5|NA|15
CASSSTIGTVYGYTF
>NA|TRBV21-1|NA|14
CASVPVLHSYEQYF
>NA|TRBV2|NA|15
CASSGGQFYNQPQHF
>TRBD2|TRBV7-8|NA|16
CASSLGVSGNYNEQFF
>NA|TRBV18|once|14
CASSPEGLGSPLHF
>TRBD2|TRBV6-5|many|14
CASRYLAGGLEQYF
>NA|TRBV7-3|NA|15
CASRATRAFTDTQYF
>NA|TRBV5-8|NA|17
CASSLGHKPGFTDTQYF
>NA|TRBV19|NA|13
CASKQQANYGYTF
>TRBD1|TRBV4-3|NA|16
CASSQEGQGQSDTQYF
>NA|TRBV9|NA|14
CASSDRVPFGGYTF
>TRBD2|TRBV7-2|NA|16
CASSVLAGLTGETQYF
>NA|TRBV6-1|NA|15
CASRRGRLDNNEQFF
>NA|TRBV5-4|NA|15
CASSLPGTGNTEAFF
>NA|TRBV28|NA|11
CASSSSYGYTF
>NA|TRBV6-1|NA|14
CASSESTAGNTIYF
>NA|TRBV6-1|NA|13
CASRAGIIYEQYF
>NA|TRBV10-1|NA|13
CASSDKFTGELFF